Listed below are T cell receptor beta chains from one sample, sequenced in a study of post-analysis software for immune sequencing data. TCRdb reanalysed the PCR reads using MiXCR and keeps one entry per CDR3 protein. This table holds about 430,000 distinct CDR3 sequences, less than 40% found once. Sequencing used blood. All receptors come from a girl aged 2-9 years with multiple sclerosis. CDR3s include the opening cysteine and the closing phenylalanine or tryptophan. Each record gives: J gene, V gene, D gene, CDR3 length, clone size, CDR3 DNA, CDR3 protein. A D gene is named only where the DNA matches it firmly. Size tells how often a clone was seen (once, few, many) or the class of an expanded clone, and some rows leave it out.

TRBJ2-7 TRBV12-3/TRBV12-4 . 14 . TGTGCCAGCAGATTCTGGACAGCTGACTACGAGCAGTACTTC CASRFWTADYEQYF
TRBJ2-7 TRBV15 . 12 . TGTGCCACCAGCAGAGTGGAAGGCGAGCAGTACTTC CATSRVEGEQYF
TRBJ2-7 TRBV6-1 . 15 few TGTGCCAGCAGTGAGGGGACAATGCTATCCTACGAGCAGTACTTC CASSEGTMLSYEQYF
TRBJ2-7 TRBV28 . 12 . TGTGCCAGCAGTTTATCTCCTGTCGAGCAGTACTTC CASSLSPVEQYF
TRBJ2-1 TRBV6-2/TRBV6-3 TRBD2 18 . TGTGCCAGCAGTAGAATGACTAGCGGGGGGGCCTTATACAATGAGCAGTTCTTC CASSRMTSGGALYNEQFF
TRBJ2-7 TRBV20-1 . 17 . TGCAGTGCTAGTGCGGGGTCGTGGGCCGGGGGTGGCTACGAGCAGTACTTC CSASAGSWAGGGYEQYF
TRBJ2-7 TRBV12-3/TRBV12-4 . 14 . TGTGCCAGCAGTTTGCGGGGTACATCCCCCGAGCAGTACTTC CASSLRGTSPEQYF
TRBJ1-4 TRBV7-2 . 15 . TGTGCCAGCAGCTTAGCTGACGGACTAAATGAAAAACTGTTTTTT CASSLADGLNEKLFF
TRBJ1-1 TRBV12-5 TRBD1 17 . TGTGCTAGTGGTCCATACTACAGACAGGGGGGAGGCACTGAAGCTTTCTTT CASGPYYRQGGGTEAFF
TRBJ2-1 TRBV20-1 TRBD2 15 . TGCAGTGCTAGAGATTATAAGCGGGAGTACAATGAGCAGTTCTTC CSARDYKREYNEQFF
TRBJ2-3 TRBV4-1 . 15 few TGCGCCAGCAGCCCTTGGGGGGGCCTCACAGATACGCAGTATTTT CASSPWGGLTDTQYF
TRBJ2-7 TRBV28 TRBD2 14 . TGTGCCAGCAGTTTAATGGGACTAGTAAGCGAGCAGTACTTC CASSLMGLVSEQYF
TRBJ2-7 TRBV5-5 . 15 . TGTGCCAGCAGCCCCCCGTTCCCACAGACCTACGAGCAGTACTTC CASSPPFPQTYEQYF
TRBJ1-5 TRBV28 . 13 . TGTGCCAGCACGGAGGACAACAATCAGCCCCAGCATTTT CASTEDNNQPQHF
TRBJ2-7 TRBV7-9 . 13 many TGTGCCAGCAGCTTTTCAGGGGCCTACGAGCAGTACTTC CASSFSGAYEQYF
TRBJ2-7 TRBV3-1 . 16 . TGTGCCAGCAGACGCGACAGCCCGAGCTCCTACAATGAGCAGTACTTC CASRRDSPSSYNEQYF
TRBJ2-3 TRBV20-1 . 14 few TGCAGTGCTAGAGACCCTAGCGGCACAGATACGCAGTATTTT CSARDPSGTDTQYF
TRBJ2-7 TRBV29-1 TRBD2 15 few TGCAGCGTTGAAGATTTAACTAGCGGGAGTTACGAGCAGTACTTC CSVEDLTSGSYEQYF
TRBJ2-7 TRBV5-1 . 14 few TGCGCCAGCAGCTTGGTAACAGGATTCCACGAGCAGTACTTC CASSLVTGFHEQYF
TRBJ1-5 TRBV5-5 . 15 . TGTGCCAGCAGCTTGGCCCATACAGCTAATCAGCCCCAGCATTTT CASSLAHTANQPQHF
TRBJ1-4 TRBV7-8 . 16 . TGTGCCAGCAGCTCAGCCGCTCGCCCGACTAATGAAAAACTGTTTTTT CASSSAARPTNEKLFF
TRBJ1-2 TRBV7-2 TRBD1 15 . TGTGCCAGCAGCTCACAACAGGGGGAGGGCTATGGCTACACCTTC CASSSQQGEGYGYTF
TRBJ2-5 TRBV7-2 TRBD2 19 few TGTGCCAGCAGCTTATCGGGGGCTAGCGGGAGTACGGACCAAGAGACCCAGTACTTC CASSLSGASGSTDQETQYF
TRBJ1-5 TRBV7-3 . 16 . TGTGCCAGCATTTTAGTTTGGCCTTATAGCAATCAGCCCCAGCATTTT CASILVWPYSNQPQHF
TRBJ2-7 TRBV29-1 TRBD1 14 . TGCAGCGTTGAAAATCGGGACAGTCCCTACGAGCAGTACTTC CSVENRDSPYEQYF
TRBJ1-1 TRBV5-1 . 15 . TGCGCCAGCAGCTTGGCCCCGGGCAGTACGACTGAAGCTTTCTTT CASSLAPGSTTEAFF
TRBJ2-7 TRBV20-1 TRBD2 14 . TGCAGTGCCCACATCAGCGGGGCCTTTGTCGAGCAGTACTTC CSAHISGAFVEQYF
TRBJ2-7 TRBV24-1 . 14 few TGTGCCACCAGTGATTTTGGAGGGAACCACGAGCAGTACTTC CATSDFGGNHEQYF
TRBJ2-7 TRBV15 TRBD1 15 . TGTGCCACCAGCGCCGACAGGGGGGGATCCTACGAGCAGTACTTC CATSADRGGSYEQYF
TRBJ2-6 TRBV20-1 . 14 few TGCAGTGCTAGGAGGGCAGATGGGGCCAACGTCCTGACTTTC CSARRADGANVLTF
TRBJ1-5 TRBV7-2 . 13 . TGTGCCAGCAGCTCAGGGACGCTTCAGCCCCAGCATTTT CASSSGTLQPQHF
TRBJ1-2 TRBV28 TRBD1 13 few TGTGCCAGCAGTTTCGACAGGGCCTATGGCTACACCTTC CASSFDRAYGYTF
TRBJ2-5 TRBV5-1 TRBD1 15 . TGCGCCAGCTTCCCATGGACAGGGGGTAACAGGACCCAGTACTTC CASFPWTGGNRTQYF
TRBJ2-7 TRBV7-9 TRBD1 15 . TGTGCCAGCAGCCCTCTTAGGACAGGGCCCGACGAGCAGTACTTC CASSPLRTGPDEQYF
TRBJ1-1 TRBV7-9 . 14 few TGTGCCAGCAGTACGTCCCCGATTATACTTGAAGCTTTCTTT CASSTSPIILEAFF
TRBJ2-1 TRBV20-1 TRBD2 15 few TGCAGTGCTAGGTCCACTAGCGGGGCCTACAATGAGCAGTTCTTC CSARSTSGAYNEQFF
TRBJ2-4 TRBV7-9 . 15 . TGTGCCAGCAGCTCGCAAACCGCGCAGAGGGGCATTCAGTACTTC CASSSQTAQRGIQYF
TRBJ2-1 TRBV27 . 13 . TGTGCCAGCAGGTTAGATCCCTACAATGAGCAGTTCTTC CASRLDPYNEQFF
TRBJ2-1 TRBV20-1 . 14 few TGCAGTGCTAGTCAGGTGGGGCGAGGAAATGAGCAGTTCTTC CSASQVGRGNEQFF
TRBJ1-6 TRBV4-1 . 14 . TGCGCCAGCAGCCAAGGTTTCCCTGCTTCACCCCTCCACTTT CASSQGFPASPLHF
TRBJ2-5 TRBV12-3/TRBV12-4 TRBD2 17 . TGTGCCAGCAGTCCGGGACTAGCGGGGGGGTTAGAAGAGACCCAGTACTTC CASSPGLAGGLEETQYF
TRBJ2-7 TRBV12-3/TRBV12-4 . 15 . TGTGCCAGCAGTTTACATAACCGGCTTTACAATGAGCAGTACTTC CASSLHNRLYNEQYF
TRBJ2-7 TRBV7-2 . 14 . TGTGCCAGCAGCTTAGGAGGTCGCCTCTACGAGCAGTACTTC CASSLGGRLYEQYF
TRBJ1-4 TRBV5-4 TRBD1 14 . TGTGCCACGAGTACAGGGGGCTTTGATGAAAAACTGTTTTTT CATSTGGFDEKLFF